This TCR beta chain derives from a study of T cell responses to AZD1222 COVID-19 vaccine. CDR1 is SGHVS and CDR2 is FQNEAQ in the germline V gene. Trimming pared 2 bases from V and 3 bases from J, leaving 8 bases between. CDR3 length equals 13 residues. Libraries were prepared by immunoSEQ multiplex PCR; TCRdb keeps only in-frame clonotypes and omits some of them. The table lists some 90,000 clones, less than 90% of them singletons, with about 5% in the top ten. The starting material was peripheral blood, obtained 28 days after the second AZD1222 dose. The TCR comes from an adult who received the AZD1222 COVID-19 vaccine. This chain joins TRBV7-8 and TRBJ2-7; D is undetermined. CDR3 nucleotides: TGTGCCAGCAGCTTACCAAATAACTACGAGCAGTACTTC. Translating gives CASSLPNNYEQYF. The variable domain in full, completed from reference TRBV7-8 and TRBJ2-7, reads GAGVSQSPRYKVAKRGQDVALRCDPISGHVSLFWYQQALGQGPEFLTYFQNEAQLDKSGLPSDRFFAERPEGSVSTLKIQRTQQEDSAVYLCASSLPNNYEQYFGPGTRLTVT.